Each of the 19 T cell receptor beta chains below was sequenced from the same sample in a study of CD8 T cell repertoires and HIV-1 epitope variants. Antigens for these TCRs are unknown. Profiling relied on immunoSEQ multiplex PCR, and the TCRdb table lists in-frame clones only, not all of them. The data contain roughly 6,800 clones, 65% of them seen just once; the ten biggest clones take up roughly 42%. Sequences were obtained from cultured CD8+ T cells derived from PBMCs. The receptors stem from a male donor with HIV.

This clone was counted once. This chain uses TRBV27 with TRBJ2-7, with no clear D. Germline values: CDR1 MNHEY, CDR2 SMNVEV (reference sequence). Trimming took 6 bases from V and 0 from J, leaving 12 bases between them. This CDR3 spans 14 amino acids. The CDR3 DNA follows: TGTGCCAGCAGCCCCCAGGTACTCTCCTACGAGCAGTACTTC. Protein sequence: CASSPQVLSYEQYF.

This chain links TRBV14 with TRBJ2-7, with 12 bases fitting TRBD2. Looked up from germline, CDR1 is SGHDN and CDR2 is FVKESK. This CDR3 contains 17 residues. V was pared by 1 base and J by 0 bases, with 4 bases of the junction left unmatched. CDR3 bases: TGTGCCAGCAGCCAAGCCCTGGGACTAGCGGGCTCCTACGAGCAGTACTTC. Amino acids: CASSQALGLAGSYEQYF.

The rearrangement uses TRBV27 and TRBJ2-7, with D possibly matching TRBD2 (5 bases). Trimming cost V 0 bases and J 1 base, with 10 bases left between them. This CDR3 has 15 residues. Germline CDR1 reads MNHEY; CDR2 reads SMNVEV (reference sequence). This chain's CDR3 is CASSLSGGLSYEQYF. The CDR3 DNA reads TGTGCCAGCAGTTTATCCGGCGGGTTATCCTACGAGCAGTACTTC.

This chain connects TRBV7-8 to TRBJ1-2, with TRBD1 matching 8 bases. Germline CDR1 SGHVS, CDR2 FQNEAQ. Germline trimming cut 1 base from V and 7 bases from J; bases unmatched to any gene: 8. The CDR3 is 15 amino acids. The CDR3 protein is CASSLGLTGEVGYTF. CDR3 nucleotides: TGTGCCAGCAGCTTAGGTCTGACAGGGGAGGTTGGCTACACCTTC.

This clone is classed as medium-sized. The chain employs TRBV18 and TRBJ2-7, with TRBD1 as a possible D gene (6 bases). CDR3 length equals 16 residues. V lost 1 base, J lost 2 bases, and 15 bases lay in between. Germline V gene lookup returns CDR1 KGHSH and CDR2 LQKENI. The CDR3 here is CASSPQFGQGPYEQYF. CDR3 bases: TGTGCCAGCTCACCACAGTTTGGGCAGGGGCCCTACGAGCAGTACTTC.

The chain combines TRBV5-1 with TRBJ1-2; maybe TRBD1 (6 bases). The ends were cut back, 0 bases at V and 3 bases at J, with 9 bases in the middle. CDR1 is SGHRS and CDR2 is YFSETQ in the germline V gene. The CDR3 contains 14 residues. As DNA, the CDR3 is TGCGCCAGCAGCTTGGCACAGGGAGACTATGGCTACACCTTC. Translating it yields CASSLAQGDYGYTF.

This clone was detected a few times. The chain is built from TRBV9 and TRBJ2-5; D possibly corresponds to TRBD2 (7 bases). Trimming removed 3 bases from V and 2 bases from J, with 17 bases in between. CDR1 and CDR2 from the germline V gene are SGDLS and YYNGEE. The CDR3 is 16 amino acids. CDR3 nucleotide sequence: TGTGCCAGCAGCGGACGAGGGGGGGAGAGACAAGAGACCCAGTACTTC. It encodes CASSGRGGERQETQYF.

V is TRBV29-1 and J is TRBJ2-5; D may correspond to TRBD1 or TRBD2 (5 bases each). Looked up from germline, CDR1 is SQVTM and CDR2 is ANQGSEA. Trimming cost V 7 bases and J 7 bases, with 16 bases left between them. The CDR3 length is 12 residues. CDR3 region: CSAHGTAGTQYF. The CDR3 nucleotides are TGCAGCGCCCACGGGACGGCGGGGACCCAGTACTTC.

The chain recombines TRBV18 with TRBJ2-1, with 8 positions matching TRBD1. Germline CDR1 reads KGHSH; CDR2 reads LQKENI. V was clipped by 6 bases and J by 9 bases; unmatched bases: 10. The CDR3 length is 14 residues. The CDR3 protein is CASSRQGSNGEQFF. The CDR3 nucleotides read TGTGCCAGCTCGCGACAGGGGTCTAATGGTGAGCAGTTCTTC.

This clone was counted between two and nine times. The chain is built from TRBV7-9 and TRBJ1-6; TRBD1 agrees at 7 bases. Germline values: CDR1 SEHNR, CDR2 FQNEAQ (reference sequence). V lost 2 bases to trimming and J lost 8 bases; unmatched junction nucleotides: 15. The CDR3 runs to 18 residues. CDR3 loop: CASSLILGGTGRDSPLHF. Here the CDR3 DNA reads TGTGCCAGCAGCTTAATTTTAGGGGGCACAGGGCGCGATTCACCCCTCCACTTT.

The rearrangement joins TRBV6-1 to TRBJ1-1; TRBD1 might be the D (5 bases). Germline V lookup: CDR1 MNHNS, CDR2 SASEGT. Trimming removed 4 bases at V and 7 bases at J, with 10 bases between. The CDR3 contains 12 residues. CDR3 region: CASSGDFLEAFF. The CDR3 nucleotides are TGTGCCAGCAGTGGGGACTTTCTTGAAGCTTTCTTT.

As for this clone: The sample carries other DNA sequences with the same CDR3. This chain connects TRBV14 to TRBJ1-5; tentative D call: TRBD1 (6 bases). V was cut by 3 bases and J by 7 bases, with 10 bases left in between. The CDR3 totals 13 residues. Germline values: CDR1 SGHDN, CDR2 FVKESK. CDR3: CASSQGRGQPQHF. The CDR3 DNA sequence: TGTGCCAGCAGCCAGGGCAGGGGACAGCCCCAGCATTTT.

In its sample, this clone ranks as large. The rearrangement joins TRBV7-2 to TRBJ2-1; D remains ambiguous. The CDR3 has 13 residues. With 1 base removed from V and 9 bases from J, the gap between germline ends came to 10 bases. CDR1 is SGHTA, CDR2 FQGNSA, per germline. The chain's CDR3 is CASSLDGASEQFF. In nucleotides, the CDR3 is TGTGCCAGCAGCTTAGACGGTGCCAGTGAGCAGTTCTTC.

This chain connects TRBV27 to TRBJ2-2; no firm D call. The CDR3 extends over 15 amino acids. Deletions cut 1 base from V and 2 bases from J, with 8 bases between. Germline V gene lookup returns CDR1 MNHEY and CDR2 SMNVEV (reference sequence). In nucleotides, the CDR3 is TGTGCCAGCAGTTTATTTCGCCCCAACACCGGGGAGCTGTTTTTT. Its translation is CASSLFRPNTGELFF.

This clone was seen a few times. The CDR3 DNA reads TGTGCCAGCAGTGAATCCTCATACGAGCAGTACTTC. Its translation is CASSESSYEQYF. This sequence joins TRBV6-1 and TRBJ2-7; D remains unclear. The CDR3 consists of 12 residues. The V end was cut by 2 bases, the J end by 4 bases, with 6 bases between. The germline V gene encodes CDR1 MNHNS and CDR2 SASEGT.

The chain is built from TRBV7-2 and TRBJ1-2, with 7 bases matching TRBD1. Germline V gives CDR1 SGHTA, CDR2 FQGNSA. The V gene end was trimmed by 2 bases and the J gene end by 5 bases; junction bases not matched to a gene: 8. This CDR3 has 15 amino acids. CDR3 sequence (DNA): TGTGCCAGCAGCTTACCCGACAGGGTACGGTATGGCTACACCTTC. Translation: CASSLPDRVRYGYTF.

This rearrangement joins TRBV6-1 to TRBJ1-1, with unresolved D. CDR3 length equals 14 residues. CDR1 is MNHNS, CDR2 SASEGT, per germline. The V and J ends lost 3 bases and 5 bases respectively, with 13 bases between them. The CDR3 DNA sequence: TGTGCCAGCAGTGATCGTGGGGAAGGAACTGAAGCTTTCTTT. It codes for CASSDRGEGTEAFF.

V gene TRBV19 combines with J gene TRBJ2-1; no reliable D call. Germline V gene sequence: CDR1 LNHDA, CDR2 SQIVND (reference sequence). V was cut by 3 bases and J by 10 bases, with 13 bases left in between. The CDR3 has 13 amino acids. The DNA for the CDR3 is TGTGCCAGTAGTATTCTCCTAAGCGCGGAGCAGTTCTTC. This codes for CASSILLSAEQFF.

This clone was detected only a few times. The rearrangement uses TRBV2 and TRBJ2-1, with D perhaps being TRBD1 or TRBD2 (6 bases each). The CDR3 is made up of 16 amino acids. V was clipped by 5 bases and J by 9 bases, with 23 bases between them. CDR1 SNHLY and CDR2 FYNNEI come from the germline V gene. CDR3 in DNA: TGTGCCAGCAGTTCTCCGGGACTTCAACAAGGGGGTGAGCAGTTCTTC. Encoded protein: CASSSPGLQQGGEQFF.